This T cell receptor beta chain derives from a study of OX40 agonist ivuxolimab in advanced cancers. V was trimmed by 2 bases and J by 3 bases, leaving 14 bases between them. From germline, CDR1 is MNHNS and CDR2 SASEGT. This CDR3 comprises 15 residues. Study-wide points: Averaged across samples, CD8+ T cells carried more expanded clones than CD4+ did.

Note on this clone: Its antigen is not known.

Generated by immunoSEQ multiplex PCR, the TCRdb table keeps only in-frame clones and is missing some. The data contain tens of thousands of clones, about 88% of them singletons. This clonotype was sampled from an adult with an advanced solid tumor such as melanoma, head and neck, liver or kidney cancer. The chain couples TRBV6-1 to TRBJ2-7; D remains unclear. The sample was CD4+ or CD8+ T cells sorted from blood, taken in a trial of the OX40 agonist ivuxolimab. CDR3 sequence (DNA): TGTGCCAGCAGTGAATTGGGCCAGACCCACTACGAGCAGTACGTC. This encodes CASSELGQTHYEQYV.